The sequence of this T cell receptor beta chain was determined in a study of blood T cell repertoires in COVID-19. Using immunoSEQ multiplex PCR, the repertoire was profiled, and TCRdb retains in-frame clones only, with some absent. The table lists 64,000 or so clones, roughly 88% of them singletons. The receptor was isolated from a human donor in a cohort sampled during active COVID-19. Sequenced input: peripheral blood.

CDR3 sequence reads: CASSQREHSNQPQHF. The CDR3 coding sequence is TGTGCCAGCAGCCAAAGGGAGCATAGCAATCAGCCCCAGCATTTT. V and J are TRBV4-2 and TRBJ1-5; D uncertain. V gave up 2 bases and J gave up 0 bases, with 8 bases separating them. CDR3 length: 15 amino acids. Germline V gene lookup returns CDR1 LGHNA and CDR2 YNFKEQ.